Presented here are 18 T cell receptor beta chains from one specimen sequenced in a study of cytomegalovirus exposure and HLA in healthy donors. With 60 Vbeta and 13 Jbeta primers, the PCR was carried out. Sequenced by immunoSEQ multiplex PCR; TCRdb stores in-frame clones only, minus some. The sample holds roughly 160,000 clones, approximately 79% seen once. The material sequenced was PBMCs. The receptor set was obtained from a man aged 45-60 years in good health and CMV-seropositive.

V usage is TRBV6-1 and J usage is TRBJ2-1, with a weak D call TRBD2 (7 bases). V was clipped by 0 bases and J by 14 bases, with 11 bases between them. The CDR3 runs 12 residues. Germline values: CDR1 MNHNS, CDR2 SASEGT. The CDR3 DNA reads as TGTGCCAGCAGTGAAGCGGGGGGGCGGGAGTTCTTC. Protein sequence: CASSEAGGREFF.

The V gene is TRBV18, the J gene TRBJ1-5; 7 bases are a match to TRBD1. Germline V gene lookup returns CDR1 KGHSH and CDR2 LQKENI. This CDR3 comprises 15 residues. Unmatched junction bases numbered 8, after V lost 6 bases and J lost 3 bases. This CDR3 reads CASSLTGMDNQPQHF. CDR3 nucleotides: TGTGCCAGCTCGCTGACAGGGATGGACAATCAGCCCCAGCATTTT.

The chain has TRBV2 and TRBJ2-7, with 8 bases aligning to TRBD1. The CDR3 runs 14 residues. After removal of 7 bases from V and 0 bases from J, the junction contained 5 bases not matched to a gene. Germline V gene data show CDR1 as SNHLY and CDR2 as FYNNEI. CDR3 protein: CASNTGTGSYEQYF. The CDR3 bases are TGTGCCAGCAATACCGGGACAGGCTCCTACGAGCAGTACTTC.

The chain is built from TRBV11-2 and TRBJ2-4; TRBD1 might be the D (5 bases). The CDR3 extends over 15 amino acids. Germline assignment: CDR1 SGHAT and CDR2 FQNNGV. Trimming took off 0 bases at V and 7 bases at J, with 13 bases between the two ends. CDR3 bases: TGTGCCAGCAGCTTAGAGTCCAGGGCCAGGAACATTCAGTACTTC. This codes for CASSLESRARNIQYF.

The chain couples TRBV2 to TRBJ1-5, with 9 bases fitting TRBD1. In germline, CDR1 is SNHLY, CDR2 FYNNEI. The CDR3 loop spans 16 amino acids. V dropped 6 bases and J dropped 4; count of bases not matched to a gene: 10. The CDR3: CASSVFGTGRNQPQHF. The CDR3 nucleotides are TGTGCCAGCAGCGTTTTTGGGACAGGGCGGAATCAGCCCCAGCATTTT.

The rearrangement joins TRBV7-8 to TRBJ2-1, with D tentatively TRBD2 (5 bases). Germline CDR1 and CDR2: SGHVS and FQNEAQ. The CDR3 sequence is 14 residues long. V was cut by 5 bases and J by 10 bases, with 18 bases left in between. DNA for the CDR3: TGTGCCAGCAGCCCCACGCTGGGAGCAACGGAGCAGTTCTTC. Protein: CASSPTLGATEQFF.

As regards this clone: This CDR3 is also generated by other DNA sequences in the sample. The chain links TRBV5-1 to TRBJ2-5; TRBD2 might be the D (6 bases). In germline, CDR1 is SGHRS, CDR2 YFSETQ. The CDR3 contains 14 residues. Between the trimmed V and J ends, which lost 0 bases and 3 bases, there was a span of 9 bases. The CDR3 region has the DNA TGCGCCAGCAGCTTGGGTACGGGGGAAGAGACCCAGTACTTC. Translated: CASSLGTGEETQYF.

This chain connects TRBV11-2 to TRBJ1-4; TRBD1 matches 12 bases. Per germline, CDR1 SGHAT and CDR2 FQNNGV. This CDR3 contains 16 residues. V was clipped by 5 bases and J by 12 bases; unmatched bases: 13. The CDR3 coding sequence is TGTGCCAGCAGCCCCCCCCCGGGACAGGGGGCGTCGGAACTGTTTTTT. Translation gives CASSPPPGQGASELFF.

This clone came up once. The chain employs TRBV5-6 and TRBJ1-1; no clear D gene. The CDR3 length is 14 residues. Per the germline V gene, CDR1 is SGHDT and CDR2 is YYEEEE. The ends were cut back, 0 bases at V and 1 base at J, with 7 bases in the middle. Here the CDR3 reads CASSLDRGNTEAFF. The CDR3 DNA reads as TGTGCCAGCAGCTTGGATAGAGGGAACACTGAAGCTTTCTTT.

This chain joins TRBV5-4 and TRBJ2-7; TRBD1 agrees at 7 bases. This CDR3 has 16 residues. The germline V gene has CDR1 SGHNT and CDR2 YYREEE (reference sequence). Trimming cost V 0 bases and J 1 base; bases outside gene matches: 7. The CDR3 region is CASSLGGTVPSYEQYV. The CDR3 DNA reads as TGTGCCAGCAGCTTGGGAGGGACAGTTCCGTCCTACGAGCAGTACGTC.

The CDR3 nucleotides are TGTGCCAGCAGTTACCGGACAGGGTGGGAGCAGTACTTC. Translated, it gives CASSYRTGWEQYF. This chain uses TRBV6-5 with TRBJ2-7, with 8 bases matching TRBD1. The CDR3 runs to 13 residues. The junction had 4 bases not matched to a gene; V was cut back by 2 bases and J by 7 bases. CDR1 is MNHEY and CDR2 is SVGAGI in the germline V gene.

V is TRBV2 and J is TRBJ2-2; D may be TRBD2 (7 bases). Germline lookup yields CDR1 SNHLY and CDR2 FYNNEI. This CDR3 has 15 amino acids. V shed 6 bases and J shed 7 bases, with 18 bases lying between them. CDR3 nucleotide sequence: TGTGCCAGCAGGGCCCTCGGGGGGCAAGGCGGGGAGCTGTTTTTT. This gives the protein CASRALGGQGGELFF.

The J gene is TRBJ1-2, the V gene TRBV6-5; 8 bases agree with TRBD1. The CDR3 totals 15 residues. With V trimmed by 1 base and J by 7 bases, 8 bases remained unmatched. The germline V gene encodes CDR1 MNHEY and CDR2 SVGAGI. CDR3 coding DNA: TGTGCCAGCAGTTACTTTACACAGGGGGTCGGTGGCTACACCTTC. Its protein product is CASSYFTQGVGGYTF.

The genes are TRBV15 and TRBJ2-1, with 11 bases identical to TRBD1. The germline V gene has CDR1 LNHNV and CDR2 YYDKDF (reference sequence). V dropped 8 bases and J dropped 5; count of bases not matched to a gene: 8. This CDR3 region has 15 residues. The DNA for the CDR3 is TGTGCCACCTCTACATGGGGACAGGGGGACAATGAGCAGTTCTTC. It specifies CATSTWGQGDNEQFF.

V usage is TRBV11-1 and J usage is TRBJ1-1, with 10 bases lining up with TRBD1. After removal of 5 bases from V and 4 bases from J, the junction contained 7 bases not matched to a gene. This CDR3 has 15 residues. Germline V gene data show CDR1 as SGHAT and CDR2 as FQDESV (reference sequence). DNA of the CDR3: TGTGCCAGCAGCCCAGACAGGGGGCTGCGCACTGAAGCTTTCTTT. This sequence encodes CASSPDRGLRTEAFF.

V gene TRBV27 combines with J gene TRBJ2-7; 7 nucleotides agree with TRBD2. Trimming removed 3 bases from V and 3 bases from J; junction bases left unmatched: 8. Germline CDR1 MNHEY, CDR2 SMNVEV (reference sequence). This CDR3 is 15 amino acids long. This CDR3 reads CASSLTGLTLYEQYV. CDR3 nucleotide sequence: TGTGCCAGCAGTTTGACGGGACTAACCCTCTACGAGCAGTACGTC.

This chain links TRBV6-6 with TRBJ2-7, with D possibly being TRBD1 (8 bases). The germline V gene has CDR1 MNHNY and CDR2 SVGAGI (reference sequence). The CDR3 is 13 residues long. V was pared by 5 bases and J by 6 bases, with 14 bases between. The DNA for the CDR3 is TGTGCCAGCAGTACCTACAGGGGGGGCGAGCAGTACGTC. Translating gives CASSTYRGGEQYV.

The V call is TRBV5-4, the J call TRBJ1-6; 7 bases line up with TRBD1. This CDR3 spans 15 amino acids. The V and J ends lost 3 bases and 0 bases, in that order; junction bases with no gene match: 0. The germline CDR1 and CDR2 sequences are SGHNT and YYREEE (reference sequence). CDR3 sequence (DNA): TGTGCCAGCAGCTCAGGGGGCTCCTATAATTCACCCCTCCACTTT. Protein sequence: CASSSGGSYNSPLHF.